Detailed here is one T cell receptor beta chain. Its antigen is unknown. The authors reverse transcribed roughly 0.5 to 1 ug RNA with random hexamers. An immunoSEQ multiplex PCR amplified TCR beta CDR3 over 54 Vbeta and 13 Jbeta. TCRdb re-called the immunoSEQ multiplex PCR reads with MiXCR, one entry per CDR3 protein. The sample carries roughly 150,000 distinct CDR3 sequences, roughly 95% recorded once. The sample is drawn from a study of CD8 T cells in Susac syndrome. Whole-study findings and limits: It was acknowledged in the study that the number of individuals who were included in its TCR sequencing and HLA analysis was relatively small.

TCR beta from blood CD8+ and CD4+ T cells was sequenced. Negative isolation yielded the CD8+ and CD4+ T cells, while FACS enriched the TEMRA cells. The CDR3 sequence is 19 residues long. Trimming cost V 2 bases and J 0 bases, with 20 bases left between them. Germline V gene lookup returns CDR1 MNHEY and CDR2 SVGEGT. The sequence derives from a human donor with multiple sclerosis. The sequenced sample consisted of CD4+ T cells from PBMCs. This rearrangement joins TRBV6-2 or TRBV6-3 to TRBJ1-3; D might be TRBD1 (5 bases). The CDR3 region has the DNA TGTGCCAGCAGTTACCCGAGGTCAAGCGGGACGGTCTCTGGAAACACCATATATTTT. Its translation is CASSYPRSSGTVSGNTIYF.